This TCR beta chain was documented in a study of a mutant IDH1 vaccine in newly diagnosed glioma. The table came from immunoSEQ multiplex PCR; TCRdb's copy has only in-frame clones and leaves some out. The sample records about 60,000 clones, more than 80% being singletons. The time point was: week 35, safety follow-up. Alongside topical imiquimod, each dose of vaccine comprised 300 ug of mutant IDH1 20-mer peptide. As concerns this clone: Its antigen is not identified.

Germline-derived CDR1 and CDR2 are LGHNA and YSLEER. V lost 0 bases and J lost 4; bases outside the gene matches: 12. The CDR3 has 20 amino acids. The sequences come from PBMCs, collected from a glioma patient whose treatment included an IDH1 peptide vaccine. The sequence was obtained from a man in his forties or fifties with glioma. This chain joins TRBV4-3 and TRBJ2-3; 14 positions match TRBD2. This CDR3 is CASSQDTTSGRAGAADTQYF. The CDR3 DNA sequence: TGCGCCAGCAGCCAAGATACGACTAGCGGGAGGGCCGGAGCCGCAGATACGCAGTATTTT.